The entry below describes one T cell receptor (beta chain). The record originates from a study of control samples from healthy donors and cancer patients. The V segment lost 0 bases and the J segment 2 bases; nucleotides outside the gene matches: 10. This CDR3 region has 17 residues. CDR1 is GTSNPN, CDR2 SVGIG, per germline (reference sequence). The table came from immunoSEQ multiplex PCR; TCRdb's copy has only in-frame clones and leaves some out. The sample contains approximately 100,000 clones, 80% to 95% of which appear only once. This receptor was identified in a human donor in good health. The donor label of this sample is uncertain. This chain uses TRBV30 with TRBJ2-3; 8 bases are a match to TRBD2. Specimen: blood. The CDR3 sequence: CAWSVPLTGGDTDTQYF. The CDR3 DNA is TGTGCCTGGAGTGTACCCTTGACGGGGGGGGACACAGATACGCAGTATTTT. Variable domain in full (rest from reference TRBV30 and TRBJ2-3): SQTIHQWPATLVQPVGSPLSLECTVEGTSNPNLYWYRQAAGRGLQLLFYSVGIGQISSEVPQNLSASRPQDRQFILSSKKLLLSDSGFYLCAWSVPLTGGDTDTQYFGPGTRLTVL.